This note documents a single T cell receptor beta chain sequence. Its antigen remains unidentified. This sample stems from a study of graft-versus-host responses after intestinal transplantation. Study-level information: Each recipient received a multivisceral, liver-intestinal, or isolated intestinal graft. Anti-thymocyte globulin served as induction for all recipients, who then took tacrolimus and steroids for around 3 years.

Produced via immunoSEQ multiplex PCR; TCRdb's table is partial and in-frame only. There are 95,000 to 110,000 clones in the sample; approximately 86% occur only once, and roughly 0.64% lies in the top ten. The V and J ends lost 2 bases and 0 bases respectively, with 11 bases between them. This CDR3 is 16 amino acids long. Germline CDR1 reads MNHEY; CDR2 reads SVGAGI. The starting material was unstimulated CD4+ T cells sorted from spleen or lymph node cells, obtained before transplant. The sequence came from a human donor who was the organ donor for an intestinal transplant. The V call is TRBV6-5, the J call TRBJ1-3; unclear D gene. DNA for the CDR3: TGTGCCAGCAGTTACGCCTGGCGGAACTCTGGAAACACCATATATTTT. Translated: CASSYAWRNSGNTIYF.